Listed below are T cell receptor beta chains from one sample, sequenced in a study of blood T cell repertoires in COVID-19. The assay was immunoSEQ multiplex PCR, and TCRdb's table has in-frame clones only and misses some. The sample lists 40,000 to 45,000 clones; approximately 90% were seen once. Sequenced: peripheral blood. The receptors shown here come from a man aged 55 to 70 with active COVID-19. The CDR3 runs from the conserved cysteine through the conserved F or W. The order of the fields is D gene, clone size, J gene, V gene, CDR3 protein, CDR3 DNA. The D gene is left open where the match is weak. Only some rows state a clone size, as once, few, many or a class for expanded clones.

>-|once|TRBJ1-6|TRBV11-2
CASSAAGVNSPLHF
TGTGCCAGCAGCGCGGCAGGGGTGAATTCACCCCTCCACTTT
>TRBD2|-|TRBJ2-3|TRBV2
CASTLGGLAGGSTDTQYF
TGTGCCAGCACCCTGGGGGGGCTAGCGGGAGGGAGCACAGATACGCAGTATTTT
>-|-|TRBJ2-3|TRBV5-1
CASSAVRGTDTQYF
TGCGCCAGCAGCGCCGTACGAGGCACAGATACGCAGTATTTT
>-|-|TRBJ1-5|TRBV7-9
CASSPPGGGNQPQHF
TGTGCCAGCAGCCCCCCGGGCGGGGGCAATCAGCCCCAGCATTTT
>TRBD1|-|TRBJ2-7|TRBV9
CASSVDQRQGIDEQYF
TGTGCCAGCAGCGTAGATCAGAGACAGGGTATCGACGAGCAGTACTTC
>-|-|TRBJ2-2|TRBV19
CASSISGPSNTGELFF
TGTGCCAGTAGTATCAGCGGGCCTTCGAACACCGGGGAGCTGTTTTTT
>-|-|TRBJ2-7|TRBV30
CACRAGTGVTRYEQYF
TGTGCCTGCCGGGCGGGAACGGGAGTGACGAGGTACGAGCAGTACTTC
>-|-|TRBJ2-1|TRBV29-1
CSVEASYEQFF
TGCAGCGTTGAGGCTAGTTATGAGCAGTTCTTC
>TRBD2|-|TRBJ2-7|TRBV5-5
CASSLRASGRAYLSYEQYF
TGTGCCAGCAGCTTGCGGGCTAGCGGGAGGGCCTACCTCTCCTACGAGCAGTACTTC
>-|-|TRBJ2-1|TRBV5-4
CASSLDGQQPVNEQFF
TGTGCCAGCAGCTTGGATGGACAGCAGCCCGTCAATGAGCAGTTCTTC
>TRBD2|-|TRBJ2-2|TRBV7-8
CASSLGGRGTGELFF
TGTGCCAGCAGCTTAGGCGGGAGGGGTACCGGGGAGCTGTTTTTT
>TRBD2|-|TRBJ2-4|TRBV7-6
CASSPTSGSSDIQYF
TGTGCCAGCAGCCCGACTAGCGGGAGTTCAGACATTCAGTACTTC
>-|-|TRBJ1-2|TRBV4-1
CASSHEGTGYYGYTF
TGCGCCAGCAGCCACGAGGGCACGGGGTACTATGGCTACACCTTC
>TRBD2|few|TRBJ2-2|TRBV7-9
CASSLVSGPTGELFF
TGTGCCAGCAGCTTAGTTAGCGGGCCCACCGGGGAGCTGTTTTTT
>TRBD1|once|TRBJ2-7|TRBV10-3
CAIRGTGGYEQYF
TGTGCCATCAGGGGGACAGGGGGGTACGAGCAGTACTTC
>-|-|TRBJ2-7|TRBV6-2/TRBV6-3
CASSIAYEQYF
TGTGCCAGCAGTATCGCCTACGAGCAGTACTTC
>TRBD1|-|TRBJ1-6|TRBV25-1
CASSADRGDNSPLHF
TGTGCCAGCAGTGCCGACAGGGGTGATAATTCACCCCTCCACTTT
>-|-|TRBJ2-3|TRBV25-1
CASSDGGRRIDTQYF
TGTGCCAGCAGTGATGGTGGGAGAAGGATAGATACGCAGTATTTT
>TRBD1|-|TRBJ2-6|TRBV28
CASSPPRGPRANVLTF
TGTGCCAGCAGCCCCCCCAGGGGGCCCAGGGCCAACGTCCTGACTTTC
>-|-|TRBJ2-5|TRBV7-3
CASSLTQWETQYF
TGTGCCAGCAGCTTAACTCAGTGGGAGACCCAGTACTTC
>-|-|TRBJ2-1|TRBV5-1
CASSHVGGGGYNEQFF
TGCGCCAGCAGCCATGTTGGGGGAGGGGGCTACAATGAGCAGTTCTTC
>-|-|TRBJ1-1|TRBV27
CASSRTGSEAFF
TGTGCCAGCAGTCGTACAGGGTCTGAAGCTTTCTTT
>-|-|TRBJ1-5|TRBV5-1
CASSPDSNQPQHF
TGCGCCAGCAGCCCGGACAGTAATCAGCCCCAGCATTTT
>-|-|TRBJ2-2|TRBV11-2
CASSLLNTGELFF
TGTGCCAGCAGCCTCCTGAACACCGGGGAGCTGTTTTTT
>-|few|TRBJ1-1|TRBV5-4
CASSPPQGTSTEAFF
TGTGCCAGCAGCCCGCCCCAGGGTACGAGCACTGAAGCTTTCTTT
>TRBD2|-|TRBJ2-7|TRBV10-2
CASSESAGGYEQYF
TGCGCCAGCAGTGAGTCAGCGGGAGGCTACGAGCAGTACTTC
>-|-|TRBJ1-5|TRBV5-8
CASSLSPSRAGNQPQHF
TGTGCCAGCAGCTTGTCCCCCTCGCGGGCGGGCAATCAGCCCCAGCATTTT
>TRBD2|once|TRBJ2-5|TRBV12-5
CASGLVLAGLGETQYF
TGTGCTAGTGGTTTGGTACTAGCGGGGTTGGGGGAGACCCAGTACTTC
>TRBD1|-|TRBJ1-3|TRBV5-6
CASSFRDSSGNTIYF
TGTGCCAGCAGCTTTCGGGACAGCTCTGGAAACACCATATATTTT
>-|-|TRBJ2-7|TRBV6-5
CASSSGRVAYEQYF
TGTGCCAGCAGTTCCGGGCGGGTCGCCTACGAGCAGTACTTC
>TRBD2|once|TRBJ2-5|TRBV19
CASSPGGLAGEETQYF
TGTGCCAGTAGTCCGGGGGGACTAGCGGGAGAAGAGACCCAGTACTTC
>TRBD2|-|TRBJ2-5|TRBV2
CASSRLGGSEETQYF
TGTGCCAGCAGTCGCCTGGGCGGGAGTGAAGAGACCCAGTACTTC
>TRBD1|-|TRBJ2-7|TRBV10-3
CAISAAQGTGSTSYEQYF
TGTGCCATCAGTGCGGCTCAAGGGACAGGGTCAACCTCCTACGAGCAGTACTTC
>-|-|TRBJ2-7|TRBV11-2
CASSLGLTYEQYF
TGTGCCAGCAGCTTAGGACTGACCTACGAGCAGTACTTC
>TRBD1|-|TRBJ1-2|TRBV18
CASSPRQQGANGYTF
TGTGCCAGCTCACCGCGTCAACAGGGGGCCAATGGCTACACCTTC
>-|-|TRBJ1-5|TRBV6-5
CASSYSQAYQPQHF
TGTGCCAGCAGTTACTCCCAGGCATACCAGCCCCAGCATTTT
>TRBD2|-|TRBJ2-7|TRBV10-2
CATDSGTSSYEQYF
TGCGCCACCGACAGCGGGACTAGCTCCTACGAGCAGTACTTC
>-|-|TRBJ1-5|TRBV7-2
CASSLDGGWISNQPQHF
TGTGCCAGCAGCTTAGACGGGGGGTGGATTAGCAATCAGCCCCAGCATTTT
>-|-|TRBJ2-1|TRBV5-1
CASSARGLAEANEQFF
TGCGCCAGCAGCGCCAGGGGGCTAGCGGAGGCCAATGAGCAGTTCTTC
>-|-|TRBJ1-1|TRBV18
CASSPLPGAAGITEAFF
TGTGCCAGCTCACCACTCCCAGGGGCCGCCGGTATCACTGAAGCTTTCTTT
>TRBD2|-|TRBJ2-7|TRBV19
CASSIGLAGGGEQYF
TGTGCCAGTAGTATCGGACTAGCGGGAGGTGGTGAGCAGTACTTC
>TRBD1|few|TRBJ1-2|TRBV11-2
CASSQTGVNGYTF
TGTGCCAGCAGTCAAACAGGGGTGAATGGCTACACCTTC
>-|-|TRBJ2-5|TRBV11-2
CASTSPGETQYF
TGTGCCAGCACCTCCCCGGGGGAGACCCAGTACTTC
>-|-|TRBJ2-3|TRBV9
CASSVGVANTDTQYF
TGTGCCAGCAGCGTAGGGGTAGCGAACACAGATACGCAGTATTTT
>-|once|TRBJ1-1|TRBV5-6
CASSLGAHTEAFF
TGTGCCAGCAGCTTGGGGGCACACACTGAAGCTTTCTTT
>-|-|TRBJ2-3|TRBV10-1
CASSEGRAADTQYF
TGCGCCAGCAGTGAGGGCCGTGCCGCAGATACGCAGTATTTT
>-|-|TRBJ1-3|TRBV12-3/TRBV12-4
CAGRDGAGNTIYF
TGTGCCGGGAGGGATGGTGCTGGAAACACCATATATTTT
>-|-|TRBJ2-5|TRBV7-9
CASSTKTEQETQYF
TGTGCCAGCAGCACCAAGACAGAGCAAGAGACCCAGTACTTC
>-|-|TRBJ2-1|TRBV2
CASSADNEQFF
TGTGCCAGCAGTGCGGACAATGAGCAGTTCTTC
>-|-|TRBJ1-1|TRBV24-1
CATSDGGTPEAFF
TGTGCCACCAGTGATGGGGGGACCCCTGAAGCTTTCTTT
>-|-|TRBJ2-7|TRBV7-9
CASSPTLYEQYF
TGTGCCAGCAGCCCTACCCTGTACGAGCAGTACTTC
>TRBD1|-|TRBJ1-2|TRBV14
CASSQSIPTGPLYGYTF
TGTGCCAGCAGCCAATCTATCCCGACAGGGCCCTTATATGGCTACACCTTC
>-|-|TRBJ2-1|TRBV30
CAWSVNYNEQFF
TGTGCCTGGAGTGTTAATTACAATGAGCAGTTCTTC